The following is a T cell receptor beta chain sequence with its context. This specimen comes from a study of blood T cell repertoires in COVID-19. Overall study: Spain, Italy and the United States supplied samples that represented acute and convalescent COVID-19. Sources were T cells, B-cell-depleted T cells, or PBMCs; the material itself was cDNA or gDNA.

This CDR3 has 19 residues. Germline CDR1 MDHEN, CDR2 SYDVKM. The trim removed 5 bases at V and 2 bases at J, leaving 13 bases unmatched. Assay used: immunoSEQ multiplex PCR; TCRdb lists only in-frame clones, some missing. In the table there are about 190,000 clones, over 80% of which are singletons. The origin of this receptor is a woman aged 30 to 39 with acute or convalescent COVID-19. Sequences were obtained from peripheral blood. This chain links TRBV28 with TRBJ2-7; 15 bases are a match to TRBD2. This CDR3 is CASSDPWTSGRVRTYEQYF. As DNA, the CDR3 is TGTGCCAGCAGTGACCCTTGGACTAGCGGGAGGGTGAGGACCTACGAGCAGTACTTC.